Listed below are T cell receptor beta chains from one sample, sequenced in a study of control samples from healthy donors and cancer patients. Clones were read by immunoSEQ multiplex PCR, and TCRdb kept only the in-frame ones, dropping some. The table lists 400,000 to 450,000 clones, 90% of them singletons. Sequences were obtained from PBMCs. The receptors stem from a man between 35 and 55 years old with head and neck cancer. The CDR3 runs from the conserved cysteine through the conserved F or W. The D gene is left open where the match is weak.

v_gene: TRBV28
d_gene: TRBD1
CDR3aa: CASRTGINEQFF

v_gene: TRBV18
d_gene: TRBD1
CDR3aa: CASSHKQGSSGANVLTF

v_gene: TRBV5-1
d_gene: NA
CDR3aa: CASSFSDRNFYGYTF

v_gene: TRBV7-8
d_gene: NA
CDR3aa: CASSTQGLQPQHF

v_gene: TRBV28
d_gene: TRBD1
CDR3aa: CASRNYRGLETQYF

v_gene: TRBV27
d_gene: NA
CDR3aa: CASSSNLGVASYEQYF

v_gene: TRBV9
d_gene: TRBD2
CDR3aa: CASSPGLAGTLRSYEQYF

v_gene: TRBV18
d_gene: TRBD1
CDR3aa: CASSWGQTNNSPLHF

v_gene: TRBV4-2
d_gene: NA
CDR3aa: CASSQAGDYGYTF

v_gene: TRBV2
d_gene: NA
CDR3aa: CASSPRVRDSNIQYF

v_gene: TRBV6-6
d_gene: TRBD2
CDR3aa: CASNRLAGAYSTDTQYF

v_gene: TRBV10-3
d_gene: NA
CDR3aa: CAIKPEDSYEQYF

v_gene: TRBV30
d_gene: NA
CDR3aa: CAWSVRATEAFF

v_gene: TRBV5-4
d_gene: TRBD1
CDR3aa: CASSLVPDEGARYGYTF

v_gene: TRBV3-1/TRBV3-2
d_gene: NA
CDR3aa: CASSQGGPVREEKLFF

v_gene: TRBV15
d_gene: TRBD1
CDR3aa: CATSRGGQGSNQPQHF

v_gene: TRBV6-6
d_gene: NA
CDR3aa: CASAEQGPDTQYF

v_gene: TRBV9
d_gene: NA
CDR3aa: CASSVARGQETQYF

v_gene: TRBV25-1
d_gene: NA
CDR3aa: CASRNRKNTEAFF

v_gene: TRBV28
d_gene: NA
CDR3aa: CASSEETDEQFF

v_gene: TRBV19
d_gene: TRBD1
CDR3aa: CASSIGQGASQPQHF

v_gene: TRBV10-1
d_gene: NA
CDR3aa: CASSEGRGNSPLHF

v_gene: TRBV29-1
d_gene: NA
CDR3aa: CSVGPTDTQYF

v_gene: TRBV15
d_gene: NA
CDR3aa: CATSNGRGYTF

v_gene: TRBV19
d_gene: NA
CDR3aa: CASSIGAGGGMNTEAFF

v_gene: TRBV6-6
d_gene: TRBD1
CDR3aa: CASSYGTGGDQETQYF

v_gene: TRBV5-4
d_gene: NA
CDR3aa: CASSLGGNYGYTF

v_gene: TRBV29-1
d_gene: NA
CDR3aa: CSVVGDRFSNTEAFF

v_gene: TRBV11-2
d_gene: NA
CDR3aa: CASSFGDRGEKLFF

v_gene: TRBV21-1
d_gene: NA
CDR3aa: CASSKDGEETQYF

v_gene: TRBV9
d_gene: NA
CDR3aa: CASSPGRPKGSPLHF

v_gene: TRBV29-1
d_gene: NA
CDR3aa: CSVVKGSSEKLFF

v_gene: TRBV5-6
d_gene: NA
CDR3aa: CASSLGGSGANVLTF

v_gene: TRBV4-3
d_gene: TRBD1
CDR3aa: CASSQDRGGPGGNNSPLHF

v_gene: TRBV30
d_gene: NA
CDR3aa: CAWSRGTTNEKLFF

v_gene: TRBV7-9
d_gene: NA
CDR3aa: CASSLEGHSNSPLHF

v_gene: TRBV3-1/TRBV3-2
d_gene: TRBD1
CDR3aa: CASSQRGQSSGNTIYF

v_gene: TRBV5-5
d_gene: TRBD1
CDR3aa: CASSGTVTPSGANVLTF

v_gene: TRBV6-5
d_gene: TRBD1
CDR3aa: CASRRDRGNEQFF

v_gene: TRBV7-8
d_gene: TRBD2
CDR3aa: CASSVGTSGSTDTQYF

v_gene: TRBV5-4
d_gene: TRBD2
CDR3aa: CASSLRVLAGGVYNEQFF

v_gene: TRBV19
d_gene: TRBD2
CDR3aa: CASSISEAGGAGELFF

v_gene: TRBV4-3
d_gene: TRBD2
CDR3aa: CASSPQAGYTLGELFF

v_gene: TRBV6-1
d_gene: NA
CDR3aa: CASSEEGRVHQPQHF

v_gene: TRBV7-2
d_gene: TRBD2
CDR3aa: CASSPSGGTYNEQFF

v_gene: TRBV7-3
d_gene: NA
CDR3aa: CASSPPGGGATSYNEQFF

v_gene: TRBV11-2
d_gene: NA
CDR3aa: CASSPGRGGLRGANVLTF

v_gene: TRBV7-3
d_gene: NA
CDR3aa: CASSLDPTGDTFF

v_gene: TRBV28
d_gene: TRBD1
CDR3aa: CASRSNQGADEKLFF

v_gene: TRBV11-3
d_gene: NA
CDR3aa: CASSTQGDNEQFF

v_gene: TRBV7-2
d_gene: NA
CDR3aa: CASSLGGSQFF

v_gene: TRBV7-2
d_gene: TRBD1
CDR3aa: CASSLEQGYINEQFF

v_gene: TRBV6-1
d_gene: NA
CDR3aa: CASSELGAGETQYF